Listed below are T cell receptor beta chains from one sample, sequenced in a study of cytomegalovirus exposure and HLA in healthy donors. Measured with immunoSEQ multiplex PCR; TCRdb has only the in-frame clones, and not every one. The sample holds some 130,000 clones, approximately 90% seen once. Sequencing input: PBMCs. These receptors came from a woman younger than 45 in good health and CMV-seronegative. Both conserved end residues are part of each CDR3. Fields, in order: J gene, D gene, V gene, clone size, CDR3 protein, CDR3 DNA. The D gene is left open where the match is weak. Clone size is shown for a subset of rows, as once, few, many or a class of expanded clone.

>TRBJ2-7|TRBD1|TRBV7-6|few
CASSLRGRGLDEQYF
TGTGCCAGCAGCCTGCGGGGCAGGGGGCTGGACGAGCAGTACTTC
>TRBJ2-3|TRBD2|TRBV19|-
CASSMASGRGVAQYF
TGTGCCAGTAGTATGGCTAGCGGGAGAGGAGTTGCGCAGTATTTT
>TRBJ2-4|-|TRBV30|-
CAWSNRGIQYF
TGTGCCTGGAGTAACCGAGGCATTCAGTACTTC
>TRBJ2-5|TRBD2|TRBV13|-
CASSSRTSGTYQETQYF
TGTGCCAGCAGCTCTAGGACTAGCGGGACCTACCAAGAGACCCAGTACTTC
>TRBJ2-1|-|TRBV6-6|-
CASSYSQGSRYNEQFF
TGTGCCAGCAGTTACTCTCAGGGGTCGAGGTACAATGAGCAGTTCTTC
>TRBJ2-5|-|TRBV11-2|-
CASSSRLSPNQETQYF
TGTGCCAGCAGCTCACGACTATCACCCAACCAAGAGACCCAGTACTTC
>TRBJ2-7|TRBD1|TRBV25-1|-
CASNQGQGSYEQYF
TGTGCCAGCAACCAGGGACAGGGTAGCTACGAGCAGTACTTC
>TRBJ1-2|-|TRBV4-2|-
CASSQDIDRLYYGYTF
TGTGCCAGCAGCCAAGATATCGACAGGTTATACTATGGCTACACCTTC
>TRBJ2-1|TRBD1|TRBV7-2|-
CASSLDRGSYNEQFF
TGTGCCAGCAGCCTAGACAGGGGTAGCTACAATGAGCAGTTCTTC
>TRBJ1-1|TRBD1|TRBV30|-
CAWKMTGYGTEAFF
TGTGCCTGGAAGATGACAGGGTATGGGACTGAAGCTTTCTTT
>TRBJ2-3|TRBD1|TRBV7-2|-
CASSRQGSGSGTDTQYF
TGTGCCAGCAGCCGACAGGGGAGCGGGTCCGGCACAGATACGCAGTATTTT
>TRBJ2-7|-|TRBV7-2|once
CASSLVGQQTYEQYF
TGTGCCAGCAGCTTAGTTGGACAGCAAACCTACGAGCAGTACTTC
>TRBJ2-1|TRBD1|TRBV7-3|-
CASSLTGGRYNEQFF
TGTGCCAGCAGCTTGACAGGGGGCCGCTACAATGAGCAGTTCTTC
>TRBJ2-1|TRBD1|TRBV27|-
CASSILSGTGFYEQFF
TGTGCCAGCAGTATACTATCCGGGACAGGGTTCTATGAGCAGTTCTTC
>TRBJ2-2|-|TRBV7-9|-
CSSSLRGSGELFF
TGTTCCAGCAGCTTAAGAGGTTCCGGGGAGCTGTTTTTT
>TRBJ2-1|TRBD2|TRBV29-1|few
CSVERLAGVQEQFF
TGCAGCGTTGAAAGACTAGCGGGAGTACAGGAGCAGTTCTTC
>TRBJ2-3|TRBD2|TRBV13|-
CASSLSGLAGDTQYF
TGTGCCAGCAGCCTTTCCGGACTAGCGGGGGATACGCAGTATTTT
>TRBJ1-5|TRBD1|TRBV19|-
CASSIRQGRVGNQPQHF
TGTGCCAGTAGTATCCGACAGGGTAGAGTTGGCAATCAGCCCCAGCATTTT
>TRBJ2-2|TRBD2|TRBV29-1|-
CSVDWGGANTGELFF
TGCAGCGTTGATTGGGGAGGGGCGAACACCGGGGAGCTGTTTTTT
>TRBJ1-1|TRBD1|TRBV7-9|-
CASSTHRGKDTEAFF
TGTGCCAGCAGCACACACAGGGGCAAGGACACTGAAGCTTTCTTT
>TRBJ1-1|TRBD1|TRBV4-1|-
CASSQDPTYRGNTEAFF
TGCGCCAGCAGCCAAGATCCAACCTACAGGGGAAACACTGAAGCTTTCTTT
>TRBJ2-7|-|TRBV7-9|-
CASSPWSGFPYEQYF
TGTGCCAGCAGCCCCTGGAGCGGGTTCCCCTACGAGCAGTACTTC
>TRBJ2-1|-|TRBV12-5|-
CASGLDLSAYSYNEQFF
TGTGCTAGTGGTTTGGACCTTAGCGCGTACTCCTACAATGAGCAGTTCTTC
>TRBJ2-1|TRBD2|TRBV7-9|-
CASSLQRGVSDEQFF
TGTGCCAGCAGCTTACAGCGGGGGGTGAGCGATGAGCAGTTCTTC
>TRBJ1-5|-|TRBV19|-
CASSVGSRSNQPQHF
TGTGCCAGTAGTGTGGGGAGCCGGAGCAATCAGCCCCAGCATTTT
>TRBJ2-7|TRBD1|TRBV28|-
CASSSLTGAGEQYF
TGTGCCAGCAGTTCGCTGACAGGGGCAGGGGAGCAGTACTTC
>TRBJ1-1|-|TRBV7-6|-
CASSPQLSGVKNTEAFF
TGTGCCAGCAGCCCACAACTCTCAGGGGTTAAGAACACTGAAGCTTTCTTT
>TRBJ2-7|TRBD2|TRBV5-6|few
CASSLGLARKYF
TGTGCCAGCAGCTTGGGACTAGCCAGAAAGTACTTC
>TRBJ1-1|-|TRBV28|-
CASSWGRMNTEAFF
TGTGCCAGCAGTTGGGGCAGAATGAACACTGAAGCTTTCTTT
>TRBJ2-3|-|TRBV6-1|-
CASSVLPSVDTQYF
TGTGCCAGCAGTGTTCTTCCTAGCGTGGATACGCAGTATTTT
>TRBJ2-2|-|TRBV19|once
CASSMSGGGTGELFF
TGTGCCAGTAGTATGAGTGGCGGAGGAACCGGGGAGCTGTTTTTT
>TRBJ1-3|TRBD1|TRBV2|-
CASSPQGANGNTIYF
TGTGCCAGCAGTCCACAGGGGGCGAACGGAAACACCATATATTTT
>TRBJ1-2|-|TRBV9|-
CASSVGGQGYGYTF
TGTGCCAGCAGCGTAGGGGGGCAGGGCTATGGCTACACCTTC
>TRBJ2-1|-|TRBV4-1|-
CASSQDGGGPSYNEQFF
TGCGCCAGCAGCCAAGATGGTGGGGGCCCTTCCTACAATGAGCAGTTCTTC
>TRBJ2-3|TRBD2|TRBV19|-
CASSKTSGTEGTDTQYF
TGTGCCAGTAGTAAGACTAGCGGGACGGAGGGCACAGATACGCAGTATTTT
>TRBJ2-6|-|TRBV28|few
CASSPGSGANVLTF
TGTGCCAGCAGCCCAGGATCTGGGGCCAACGTCCTGACTTTC
>TRBJ2-1|-|TRBV7-2|-
CASSLGRASYNEQFF
TGTGCCAGCAGCTTAGGGAGGGCCTCCTACAATGAGCAGTTCTTC
>TRBJ1-1|TRBD1|TRBV28|-
CASTTRTGAGGTEAFF
TGTGCCAGCACCACGAGGACAGGGGCAGGAGGGACTGAAGCTTTCTTT
>TRBJ1-4|TRBD1|TRBV7-9|-
CASSLGGQLNEKLFF
TGTGCCAGCAGCTTAGGGGGACAGCTTAATGAAAAACTGTTTTTT
>TRBJ1-2|TRBD1|TRBV6-1|few
CASSAGTAGDYGYTF
TGTGCCAGCAGTGCCGGGACAGCTGGTGACTATGGCTACACCTTC
>TRBJ2-5|-|TRBV5-8|-
CASSQRDSAGETQYF
TGTGCCAGCAGCCAAAGAGACAGCGCTGGGGAGACCCAGTACTTC
>TRBJ1-1|-|TRBV19|-
CASTWLGMPEAFF
TGTGCCAGTACTTGGTTGGGCATGCCAGAAGCTTTCTTT
>TRBJ1-1|-|TRBV7-9|-
CASSLLSGMNTEAFF
TGTGCCAGCAGCTTACTTTCGGGTATGAACACTGAAGCTTTCTTT
>TRBJ2-2|TRBD1|TRBV5-1|-
CASSFFGTGNTGELFF
TGCGCCAGCAGCTTCTTCGGGACAGGGAACACCGGGGAGCTGTTTTTT
>TRBJ1-2|TRBD1|TRBV19|-
CASSKRDRGYGYTF
TGTGCCAGTAGTAAACGGGACAGGGGCTATGGCTACACCTTC
>TRBJ2-3|-|TRBV9|-
CASSQSGTDTQYF
TGTGCCAGCAGCCAGAGCGGCACAGATACGCAGTATTTT
>TRBJ1-1|-|TRBV9|-
CASSVVVGGTEAFF
TGTGCCAGCAGCGTAGTAGTGGGAGGGACTGAAGCTTTCTTT
>TRBJ2-5|-|TRBV7-9|-
CASSLGSLRATYQETQYF
TGTGCCAGCAGCTTAGGGAGCCTTAGAGCTACCTACCAAGAGACCCAGTACTTC
>TRBJ2-3|TRBD2|TRBV28|-
CASSLYFRGLAGTLRSSTDTQYF
TGTGCCAGCAGTTTATATTTTCGGGGGCTAGCGGGAACCCTCAGGTCTAGCACAGATACGCAGTATTTT
>TRBJ2-1|-|TRBV19|-
CASSISGGGAYNEQFF
TGTGCCAGTAGTATATCAGGAGGGGGGGCGTACAATGAGCAGTTCTTC
>TRBJ1-6|-|TRBV27|-
CASSLQGRGGPLHF
TGTGCCAGCAGTTTACAGGGCAGGGGTGGACCCCTCCACTTT